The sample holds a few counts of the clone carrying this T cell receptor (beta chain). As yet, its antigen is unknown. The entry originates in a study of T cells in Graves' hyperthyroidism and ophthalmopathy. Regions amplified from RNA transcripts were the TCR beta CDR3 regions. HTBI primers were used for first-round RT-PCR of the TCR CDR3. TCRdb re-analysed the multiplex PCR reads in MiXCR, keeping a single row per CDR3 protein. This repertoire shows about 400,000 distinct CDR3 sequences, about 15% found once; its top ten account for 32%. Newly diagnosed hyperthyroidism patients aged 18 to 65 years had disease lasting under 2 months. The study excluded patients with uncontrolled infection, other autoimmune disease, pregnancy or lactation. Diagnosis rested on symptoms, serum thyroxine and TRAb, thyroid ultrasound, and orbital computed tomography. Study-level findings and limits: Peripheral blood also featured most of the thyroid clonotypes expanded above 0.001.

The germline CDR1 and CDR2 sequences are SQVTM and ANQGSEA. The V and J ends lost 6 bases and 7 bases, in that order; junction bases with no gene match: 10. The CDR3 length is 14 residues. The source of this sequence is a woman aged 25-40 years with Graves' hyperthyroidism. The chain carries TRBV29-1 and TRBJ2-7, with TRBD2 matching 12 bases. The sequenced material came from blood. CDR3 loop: CSVPLAGGPGEQYF. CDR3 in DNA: TGCAGCGTACCCCTAGCGGGAGGGCCGGGAGAGCAGTACTTC.